A single T cell receptor (beta chain) is shown here with its context. What it recognizes is unknown. These data originate in a study of T-cell reconstitution after alpha-beta-depleted transplantation in children. Study observations and caveats: Alpha-beta T cells present about two months after transplant were reported to originate from several hundred expanded graft clones. T-cell counts and diversity were attributed mostly to newly produced T cells one year after transplant. Surviving recipient T cells and intrathymic progenitors accounted for some patients' high TCRbeta diversity at day 60.

Trimming pared 6 bases from V and 3 bases from J, leaving 11 bases between. The CDR3 loop spans 14 amino acids. Unique molecular identifiers were incorporated when the TCRbeta library was constructed. Using its own MiXCR run on the PCR reads, TCRdb lists one record per CDR3 protein. The sample shows roughly 340,000 distinct CDR3 sequences, 15% to 20% of them seen only once. Material: PBMCs, mostly from graft donor cells, obtained 360 days after TCRalphabeta/CD19-depleted stem cell transplant. The rearrangement uses TRBV12-3 or TRBV12-4 and TRBJ2-2; D is possibly TRBD2 (6 bases). The clonotype was recovered from a male patient under 10 years old who had a stem cell transplant for acute lymphoblastic leukemia, so the T cells may come from the graft donor. The CDR3: CASRIRGYTGELFF. For the CDR3, the DNA is TGTGCCAGCAGAATACGGGGGTACACCGGGGAGCTGTTTTTT.